What follows is one TCR beta chain and its context. Its antigen is currently unknown. Generated by immunoSEQ multiplex PCR, the TCRdb table keeps only in-frame clones and is missing some. Seen here are around 200,000 clones, almost 90% observed once, and the top ten hold 2.9%. The sample originates from a study of cytomegalovirus exposure and HLA in healthy donors. Turning to the study itself: A subsequent analysis reported that the roughly 130 validation repertoires were produced on the same platform that had also been used for the approximately 700 first-cohort repertoires.

Whole-study results and caveats: Subsequent analysis showed first-cohort TCR clusters tending to co-occur in 120 or so validation repertoires. Listed as cytomegalovirus-associated were 170 or so TCR beta chains. Reported performance of the classifier showed diagnosis of cytomegalovirus status with high specificity and sensitivity.

CDR3 length: 15 residues. V lost 5 bases to trimming and J lost 6 bases; unmatched junction nucleotides: 9. The germline V gene has CDR1 LNHNV and CDR2 YYDKDF (reference sequence). The specimen was PBMCs. J is TRBJ2-1 and V is TRBV15, with TRBD2 matching over 8 bases. This TCR came from a woman aged 18 to 35 in good health and CMV-seronegative. Here the CDR3 DNA reads TGTGCCACCAGCGCTCTTCGGGGGGGCCCCAATGAGCAGTTCTTC. It is translated as CATSALRGGPNEQFF.